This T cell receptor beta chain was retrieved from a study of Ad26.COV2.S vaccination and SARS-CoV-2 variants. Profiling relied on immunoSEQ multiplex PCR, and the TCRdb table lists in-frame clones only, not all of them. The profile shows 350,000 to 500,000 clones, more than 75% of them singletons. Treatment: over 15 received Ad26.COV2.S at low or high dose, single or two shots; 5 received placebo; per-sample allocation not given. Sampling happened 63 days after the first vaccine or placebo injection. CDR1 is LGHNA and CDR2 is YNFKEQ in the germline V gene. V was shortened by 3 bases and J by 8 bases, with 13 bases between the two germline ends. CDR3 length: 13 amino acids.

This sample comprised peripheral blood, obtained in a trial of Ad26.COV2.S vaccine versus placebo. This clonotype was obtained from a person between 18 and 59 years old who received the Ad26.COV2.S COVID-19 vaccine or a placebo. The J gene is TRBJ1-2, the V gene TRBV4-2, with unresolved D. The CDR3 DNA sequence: TGTGCCAGCAGCCAGGGTGATATCGGGGGCTACACCTTC. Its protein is CASSQGDIGGYTF.